The 14 T cell receptor beta chains below were found in one sample sequenced in a study of cytomegalovirus exposure and HLA in healthy donors. Assay used: immunoSEQ multiplex PCR; TCRdb lists only in-frame clones, some missing. The sample yields approximately 280,000 clones, approximately 88% seen once. Input material: PBMCs. Receptors originate from a woman younger than 30 in good health and CMV-seronegative.

As to this clone: Other DNA sequences within the sample encode an identical CDR3. The V call is TRBV2, the J call TRBJ2-7, with 7 bases that match TRBD2. Germline assignment: CDR1 SNHLY and CDR2 FYNNEI. Trimming removed 0 bases from V and 3 bases from J; junction bases left unmatched: 2. The CDR3 has 14 residues. The CDR3 DNA follows: TGTGCCAGCAGTGAAGCCGGGGGGAGCTACGAGCAGTACTTC. This translates into CASSEAGGSYEQYF.

The chain joins TRBV28 to TRBJ2-1, with 9 bases matching TRBD1. The CDR3 totals 12 residues. V lost 6 bases to trimming and J lost 10 bases; unmatched junction nucleotides: 4. CDR1 and CDR2 (germline): MDHEN, SYDVKM. The CDR3 DNA sequence: TGTGCCAGCAGCTGGACAGGGGACGAGCAGTTCTTC. Amino acids: CASSWTGDEQFF.

The genes are TRBV9 and TRBJ2-3; 9 bases agree with TRBD2. Trimming cost V 2 bases and J 1 base; bases outside gene matches: 2. CDR1 and CDR2 (germline): SGDLS, YYNGEE. This CDR3 comprises 15 residues. CDR3 bases: TGTGCCAGCAGCGTTAGCGGGAGTGGCACAGATACGCAGTATTTT. Translation gives CASSVSGSGTDTQYF.

CDR3 sequence: CASQGQETQYF. The CDR3 DNA sequence: TGTGCCAGTCAGGGGCAAGAGACCCAGTACTTC. This chain connects TRBV28 to TRBJ2-5, with D maybe TRBD1 (6 bases). Trimming pared 9 bases from V and 2 bases from J, leaving 7 bases between. Germline assignment: CDR1 MDHEN and CDR2 SYDVKM. The CDR3 is 11 amino acids.

This chain joins TRBV15 and TRBJ2-7; tentatively, D is TRBD2 (7 bases). The germline gives CDR1 LNHNV, CDR2 YYDKDF (reference sequence). V was shortened by 0 bases and J by 0 bases, with 15 bases between the two germline ends. CDR3 length: 17 amino acids. The CDR3 nucleotides read TGTGCCACCAGCAGAGATCAAGGGGGGGAGCCCTCCTACGAGCAGTACTTC. This encodes CATSRDQGGEPSYEQYF.

The rearrangement uses TRBV6-1 and TRBJ1-5, with 9 bases fitting TRBD1. The CDR3 contains 16 residues. V gave up 4 bases and J gave up 11 bases; unmatched junction bases: 15. Germline-derived CDR1 and CDR2 are MNHNS and SASEGT. Here the CDR3 reads CASSVGPGQGLRAQHF. DNA for the CDR3: TGTGCCAGCAGTGTAGGTCCGGGACAGGGCCTAAGGGCCCAGCATTTT.

The rearrangement joins TRBV5-8 to TRBJ1-4, with TRBD1 matching over 11 bases. With 4 bases clipped from V and 7 bases from J, the junction kept 6 bases outside the gene matches. Germline-derived CDR1 and CDR2 are SGHTS and YDEGEE. The CDR3 runs to 15 residues. The CDR3 nucleotides read TGTGCCAGCAGCAAGACCGGGACAGGGGGTGAAAAACTGTTTTTT. It is translated as CASSKTGTGGEKLFF.

This chain connects TRBV27 to TRBJ1-1, with unresolved D. Per germline, CDR1 MNHEY and CDR2 SMNVEV (reference sequence). The CDR3 has 14 residues. V was cut by 7 bases and J by 0 bases, with 12 bases left in between. CDR3 region: CASKATTVNTEAFF. CDR3 coding DNA: TGTGCCAGCAAGGCTACCACAGTGAACACTGAAGCTTTCTTT.

The V call is TRBV27, the J call TRBJ2-1; 16 bases fit TRBD2. With 5 bases clipped from V and 4 bases from J, the junction kept 2 bases outside the gene matches. This CDR3 has 16 residues. Germline values: CDR1 MNHEY, CDR2 SMNVEV (reference sequence). Here the CDR3 reads CASSTGLAGGYNEQFF. The DNA for the CDR3 is TGTGCCAGCAGTACGGGACTAGCGGGAGGGTACAATGAGCAGTTCTTC.

Comments on this clone: Other DNA sequences of this sample code for an identical CDR3. The rearrangement links TRBV28 to TRBJ1-2; D unclear. V shed 3 bases and J shed 3 bases, with 8 bases lying between them. Per the germline V gene, CDR1 is MDHEN and CDR2 is SYDVKM. This CDR3 has 13 residues. In nucleotides, the CDR3 is TGTGCCAGCAGTTTGGAGTCCGACTATGGCTACACCTTC. Its translation is CASSLESDYGYTF.

This chain joins TRBV2 and TRBJ2-1; a possible D gene is TRBD1 (6 bases). The germline V and J ends were trimmed by 6 bases and 6 bases, with 9 bases remaining between them. Germline CDR1 and CDR2: SNHLY and FYNNEI. The length of the CDR3 is 12 residues. The CDR3 loop is CASSRDTNEQFF. For the CDR3, the DNA is TGTGCCAGCAGCCGGGACACCAATGAGCAGTTCTTC.

As DNA, the CDR3 is TGTGCCAGTAGTTATTTAGGACTAGGCTACAATGAGCAGTTCTTC. This translates into CASSYLGLGYNEQFF. V and J are TRBV19 and TRBJ2-1; 7 bases align to TRBD2. CDR1 LNHDA and CDR2 SQIVND come from the germline V gene (reference sequence). V gave up 5 bases and J gave up 3 bases; unmatched junction bases: 7. The CDR3 has 15 amino acids.

The CDR3 bases are TGCGCCAGCAGTCAGACAGGGGCGCATACCGGGGAGCTGTTTTTT. Translated: CASSQTGAHTGELFF. V is TRBV5-1 and J is TRBJ2-2; 8 positions match TRBD1. This CDR3 region has 15 residues. The V gene end was trimmed by 5 bases and the J gene end by 5 bases; junction bases not matched to a gene: 8. Germline V gene lookup returns CDR1 SGHRS and CDR2 YFSETQ.

The V call is TRBV15, the J call TRBJ1-2; D is perhaps TRBD1 (6 bases). Trimming took 5 bases from V and 8 from J, leaving 15 bases between them. This CDR3 spans 13 amino acids. Germline-derived CDR1 and CDR2 are LNHNV and YYDKDF (reference sequence). CDR3 sequence: CATSGRTDPGYTF. CDR3 DNA: TGTGCCACCAGCGGAAGGACAGATCCAGGCTACACCTTC.